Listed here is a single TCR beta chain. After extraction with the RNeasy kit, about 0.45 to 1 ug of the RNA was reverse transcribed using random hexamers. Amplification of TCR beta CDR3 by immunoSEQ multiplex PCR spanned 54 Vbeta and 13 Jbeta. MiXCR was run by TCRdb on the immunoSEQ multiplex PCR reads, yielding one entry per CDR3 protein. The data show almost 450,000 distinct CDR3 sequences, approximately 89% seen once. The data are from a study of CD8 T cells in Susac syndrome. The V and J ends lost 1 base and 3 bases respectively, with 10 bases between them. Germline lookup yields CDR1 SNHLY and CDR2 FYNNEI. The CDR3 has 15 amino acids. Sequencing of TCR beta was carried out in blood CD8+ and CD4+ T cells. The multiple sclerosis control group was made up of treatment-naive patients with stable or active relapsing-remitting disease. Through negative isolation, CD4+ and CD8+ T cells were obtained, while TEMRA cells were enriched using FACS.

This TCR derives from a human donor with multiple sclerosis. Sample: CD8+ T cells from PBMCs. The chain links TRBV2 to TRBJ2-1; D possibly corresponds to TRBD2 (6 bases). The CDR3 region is CASSEGGGIYNEQFF. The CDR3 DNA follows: TGTGCCAGCAGTGAAGGGGGCGGGATCTACAATGAGCAGTTCTTC.